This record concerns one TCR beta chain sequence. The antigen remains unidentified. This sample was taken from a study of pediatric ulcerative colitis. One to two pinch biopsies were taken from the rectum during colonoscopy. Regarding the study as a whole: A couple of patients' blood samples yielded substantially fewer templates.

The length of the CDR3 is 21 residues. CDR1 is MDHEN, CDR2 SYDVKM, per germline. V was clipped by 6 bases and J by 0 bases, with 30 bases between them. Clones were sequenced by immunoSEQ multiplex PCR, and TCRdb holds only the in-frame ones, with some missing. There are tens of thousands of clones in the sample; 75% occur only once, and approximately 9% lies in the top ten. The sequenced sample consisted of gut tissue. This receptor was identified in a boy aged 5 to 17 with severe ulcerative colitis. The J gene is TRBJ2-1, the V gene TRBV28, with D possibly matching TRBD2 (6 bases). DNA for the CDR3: TGTGCCAGCAGCTGGATTCCGGGACTCAGCTCCCGTCTTAGCTCCTACAATGAGCAGTTCTTC. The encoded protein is CASSWIPGLSSRLSSYNEQFF.